This T cell receptor beta chain was recovered during a study of Ad26.COV2.S vaccination and SARS-CoV-2 variants (dated by TCRdb to the early 2020s). About the full investigation: Vaccine-arm donors came from COV1001, a multicentre, randomized, double-blind, placebo-controlled phase I-IIa trial of Ad26.COV2.S in healthy adults. Trial participants were randomized into five groups of five, in which low-dose or high-dose Ad26.COV2.S was given once or twice, or placebo was given on both occasions. Dosing of Ad26.COV2.S was intramuscular, at either 5x10^10 or 1x10^11 viral particles, delivered as one shot or as two shots spaced 56 days apart. The TCR-sequenced set comprised around 30 samples: about 19 Ad26.COV2.S vaccine recipients, 5 placebo recipients and 8 SARS-CoV-2 convalescent individuals. Investigators did not know the trial group allocation while performing experiments and assessing outcomes. Sequencing of the TCRbeta repertoire served to evaluate the specificity and breadth of SARS-CoV-2-reactive T cell receptors following Ad26.COV2.S vaccination. Results and caveats for the whole study, not just this receptor: Higher spike-specific TCR breadth was observed in Ad26.COV2.S recipients than in placebo recipients (P = 0.0014). Vaccine and placebo recipients had comparable non-spike TCR breadth, which fits with the vaccine containing only spike. The authors noted that the TCR breadth and depth analyses may have underestimated total T cell responses. The study lacked the statistical power to compare responses across vaccine doses or regimens. After vaccination, substantial breadth of spike-specific CD8+ and CD4+ T cell responses was reported.

The immunoSEQ Assay was used to sequence TCRbeta CDR3 regions. After extraction, genomic DNA underwent amplification by bias-controlled multiplex PCR, followed by high-throughput sequencing. The authors' analysis ran thus. To quantify the absolute abundance of every unique TCRbeta CDR3 region, sequences were collapsed and filtered. T cell fraction was estimated by normalization of TCRbeta template counts to usable DNA, with usable DNA being measured through amplification of reference genes present in all nucleated cells. Repertoire TCRs were annotated as SARS-CoV-2-specific when V gene, CDR3 amino acid sequence and J gene were exactly matched to a known reactive TCR set. The reference SARS-CoV-2 TCR set was obtained from MIRA and was filtered for enrichment in COVID-19-positive ImmuneCODE repertoires, whereby public or cross-reactive TCRs were removed. Using the MIRA antigens, annotated TCRs were further analysed by specific ORF or by position within an ORF. Breadth was defined as annotated unique rearrangements over total unique productive rearrangements; depth was the summed frequency of those rearrangements. TCR breadth was compared between groups using two-sided Wilcoxon rank-sum tests. TCRdb took over this immuneACCESS table, retaining in-frame rearrangements with V and J assigned. Such tables are incomplete; in checked studies, under half of the missing clones stem from an unresolved V gene, and the remainder is unexplained. From that table come the V and J calls and clone size; the DNA was used to work out D and trimming. This sample lists 350,000 to 400,000 clones; around 91% were detected once. The ten largest clones take up under 2% of the sample.

The treatment or condition tag for this specimen amounts to: some 20 received Ad26.COV2.S at low or high dose, single or two shots; a few received placebo; per-sample allocation not given. For vaccine and placebo recipients, the sequenced repertoires came from samples collected on day 63 after the first injection. In Cohort 1b, around 23 adults aged 18-55 years were enrolled at a single site in Boston, USA, between 29 July and 7 August 2020. Ad26.COV2.S consisted of a replication-incompetent adenovirus type 26 vector by which a prefusion-stabilized SARS-CoV-2 spike protein from the original Wuhan strain was expressed. For this chain, trimming is 6 bases at the V end and 4 bases at the J end, and the number of junction bases without a gene match is 8. From the cysteine through the phenylalanine, the CDR3 covers 14 amino acids. Only the CDR3 part of the read is kept: 42 bases, read in frame from the first base. CDR1 SQVTM and CDR2 ANQGSEA are derived from the germline V gene.

Of note for this clone: It has no known antigen specificity. Base-call qualities are not available, and no considerably larger clone is one nucleotide away.

The chain employs TRBV29-1 and TRBJ2-3; TRBD1 agrees with 9 junctional bases. The material was peripheral blood, obtained in a trial of Ad26.COV2.S vaccine versus placebo. The TCR was taken from a person aged 18-60 years who received the Ad26.COV2.S COVID-19 vaccine or a placebo. Read as DNA, the sequence is TGCAGCGTGACCGGGACAGGGTCATCAGATACGCAGTATTTT. This yields the protein CSVTGTGSSDTQYF.